This T cell receptor (beta chain) was recorded in a study of blood T cells in healthy people across ages. Drawn from each donor were ten milliliters of peripheral blood. Per-sample yields of isolated PBMCs were at least 6.5 million. At least 5.5 micrograms of total RNA were extracted per sample. A second PCR of 7 to 11 cycles used a sample-barcoded 5' primer and a J-beta primer mix. TCRdb independently ran MiXCR on the 5' RACE reads; one entry per CDR3 protein. The sample includes roughly 860,000 distinct CDR3 sequences, roughly 60% seen only once; the top ten take about 27%. The germline CDR1 and CDR2 sequences are SGHRS and YFSETQ. CDR3 length equals 16 residues. V was clipped by 0 bases and J by 7 bases, with 17 bases between them.

This chain joins TRBV5-1 and TRBJ2-1; D not certain. Sequencing used blood. This TCR came from a man under 40 in good health. The chain's CDR3 is CASSLVVLPDGNEQFF. The CDR3, as DNA: TGCGCCAGCAGCTTGGTAGTTCTGCCTGATGGGAATGAGCAGTTCTTC.